Sequencing of this T cell receptor beta chain was carried out in a study of CD8 T cells in ankylosing spondylitis (dated by TCRdb to between 2016 and 2019). About the investigation overall: T cell receptor beta repertoires were profiled in healthy donors and ankylosing spondylitis patients so that disease-linked TCR variants could be found. The full study cohort was made up of approximately 24 ankylosing spondylitis patients and 95 to 130 healthy donors. Peripheral blood samples were taken, and synovial fluid was additionally collected from ankylosing spondylitis patients.

The count of this clonotype is one. No antigen is known for it. Base qualities are not recorded, but no much larger clone differs from it by a single base. V gives up 2 bases and J gives up 2 bases, and the segment between their germline ends measures 11 bases. Measured from the cysteine to the phenylalanine, the CDR3 is 15 residues long. The CDR3 DNA has 45 bases and is translated from base 1. Looking up the germline V gene yields CDR1 SGHVS and CDR2 FNYEAQ. The sequencer listed for this sample is Illumina HiSeq 2500. TCR beta libraries were prepared by quantitative 5'-RACE with molecular barcodes. On the study's bioinformatics: To identify disease-linked TCR variants, a new computational method was used, one built on a probabilistic model of VDJ rearrangement. Clones were called with MiXCR by TCRdb after fastp trimmed the public reads at Q25, and only in-frame beta chains were retained. One record per CDR3 amino acid sequence lists the most common genes and DNA. These V and J calls are TCRdb output, not the study's own analysis. The sample profile shows 300,000 to 400,000 distinct CDR3 sequences; roughly 20% of them were found once. The ten most abundant clones make up around 13% of the sample.

What the study reported, not specific to this receptor: In peripheral blood, the disease-linked clones were found at relatively low frequencies and had a CD8+ phenotype. A TCR beta motif made up of eight highly homologous amino acid variants appeared to be characteristic of blood from ankylosing spondylitis patients. Significant enrichment of the disease-linked clones was reported in matched synovial fluid samples from ankylosing spondylitis patients. Some of the motif variants had been reported before in the synovial fluid and blood of reactive arthritis patients, a finding that suggests common disease-initiation mechanisms.

The TCR originated in a male donor with ankylosing spondylitis or in good health (not recorded which). Sequences were obtained from blood, either unsorted or a sorted T cell fraction (not recorded which). The chain is made from TRBV7-6 and TRBJ2-3; TRBD2 could be the D gene, as 7 bases match. The CDR3 protein is CASSLPGGTTDTQYF. Read as DNA, the sequence is TGTGCCAGCAGCTTACCGGGGGGCACCACAGATACGCAGTATTTT.